Shown below are 19 T cell receptor beta chains from a single sample sequenced in a study of Graves' ophthalmopathy and Graves' hyperthyroidism. RNA transcripts provided the template for amplifying TCR beta CDR3 regions. An initial RT-PCR round employing HTBI primers preceded a second-round multiplex PCR. TCRdb re-called the multiplex PCR reads with MiXCR, one entry per CDR3 protein. The sample records hundreds of thousands of distinct CDR3 sequences, around a fifth being singletons. Sequencing input: peripheral blood. The receptors derive from a woman aged 18-29 years with stable Graves' hyperthyroidism. Some clones in this sample may be carry-over from other donors' samples.

This clonotype was counted many times. This chain connects TRBV6-1 to TRBJ2-5, with 7 bases fitting TRBD1. This CDR3 is built from 13 residues. With V trimmed by 6 bases and J by 1 base, 2 bases remained unmatched. Germline V gene lookup returns CDR1 MNHNS and CDR2 SASEGT. This CDR3 is CASRGGSQETQYF. CDR3 DNA sequence: TGTGCCAGCAGAGGGGGCTCCCAAGAGACCCAGTACTTC.

In the case of this clonotype: No conserved phenylalanine or tryptophan is present at the end of the CDR3, so a read error is the likely explanation. It is unclear where the CDR3 begins or ends on the DNA, so no DNA is shown, and the CDR3 is as TCRdb lists it. This rearrangement joins TRBV12-3 or TRBV12-4 to TRBJ1-1. The CDR3 has 15 residues if both end residues are counted. CDR3 region: CASITPYRGDTEACV.

J is TRBJ1-1 and V is TRBV12-3 or TRBV12-4; D not resolved. CDR3 length: 13 amino acids. V shed 5 bases and J shed 5 bases, with 12 bases lying between them. DNA for the CDR3: TGTGCCAGCAGTCCCAGGATCCCGACTGAAGCTTTCTTT. Translating it yields CASSPRIPTEAFF.

The table lists this clonotype with a few counts. The gene calls are TRBV3-1 and TRBJ1-1, with 8 bases lining up with TRBD1. The junction had 7 bases not matched to a gene; V was cut back by 4 bases and J by 6 bases. CDR1 LGHDT and CDR2 YNNKEL come from the germline V gene (reference sequence). The CDR3 runs 14 residues. The CDR3 reads CASSPGGRGAEAFF. The CDR3 coding sequence is TGTGCCAGCAGCCCAGGGGGCAGGGGGGCTGAAGCTTTCTTT.

This clonotype turned up a few times. This chain connects TRBV6-2 or TRBV6-3 to TRBJ2-2, with no clear D. Trimming cost V 2 bases and J 3 bases, with 7 bases left between them. CDR1 and CDR2 from the germline V gene are MNHEY and SVGEGT. The CDR3 extends over 14 amino acids. The CDR3 region has the DNA TGTGCCAGCAGTTACGCAGGCGACACCGGGGAGCTGTTTTTT. This translates into CASSYAGDTGELFF.

This clonotype appeared a few times. CDR3 nucleotides: TGTGCCAGCAGCCAACTCCGCTCTAGCGGGTACGAGCAGTACTTC. This sequence encodes CASSQLRSSGYEQYF. V gene TRBV3-1 combines with J gene TRBJ2-7, with 8 bases fitting TRBD2. Per the germline V gene, CDR1 is LGHDT and CDR2 is YNNKEL (reference sequence). This CDR3 spans 15 amino acids. Germline trimming cut 2 bases from V and 4 bases from J; bases unmatched to any gene: 7.

This clonotype was observed many times. V and J are TRBV12-3 or TRBV12-4 and TRBJ1-1; 9 nucleotides agree with TRBD1. The V and J ends lost 5 bases and 6 bases, in that order; junction bases with no gene match: 13. The CDR3 contains 16 residues. CDR3 sequence: CASSPRTGEANAEAFF. CDR3 DNA sequence: TGTGCCAGCAGTCCCCGGACAGGGGAGGCCAACGCTGAAGCTTTCTTT.

This clonotype has a count of ten or more. The chain links TRBV7-2 to TRBJ1-2; 9 bases line up with TRBD1. The CDR3 is 17 amino acids. Trimming at V came to 0 bases and at J to 5 bases, leaving 10 bases not matched to a gene. Germline-derived CDR1 and CDR2 are SGHTA and FQGNSA. CDR3 DNA: TGTGCCAGCAGCTTAGCGTACAGGGGGCGCGCCCGATATGGCTACACCTTC. Its protein product is CASSLAYRGRARYGYTF.

This clonotype was counted ten times or more. The chain is built from TRBV7-6 and TRBJ1-6; 8 bases fit TRBD1. The CDR3 loop spans 15 amino acids. The germline V gene encodes CDR1 SGHVS and CDR2 FNYEAQ. With V trimmed by 1 base and J by 10 bases, 6 bases remained unmatched. CDR3 region: CASSLDQGAGSPLHF. CDR3 nucleotide sequence: TGTGCCAGCAGCTTAGATCAGGGGGCCGGATCACCCCTCCACTTT. Together with reference TRBV7-6 and TRBJ1-6, the CDR3 gives the full variable domain: GAGVSQSPRYKVTKRGQDVALRCDPISGHVSLYWYRQALGQGPEFLTYFNYEAQQDKSGLPNDRFSAERPEGSISTLTIQRTEQRDSAMYRCASSLDQGAGSPLHFGNGTRLTVT.

The chain is built from TRBV5-1 and TRBJ1-5; D perhaps matches TRBD1 (6 bases). The CDR3 sequence is 13 residues long. V was trimmed by 0 bases and J by 8 bases, leaving 9 bases between them. Germline assignment: CDR1 SGHRS and CDR2 YFSETQ. This CDR3 reads CASSLGQAEPQHF. Here the CDR3 DNA reads TGCGCCAGCAGCTTGGGACAGGCTGAGCCCCAGCATTTT. The whole variable domain, filled in from reference TRBV5-1 and TRBJ1-5, reads KAGVTQTPRYLIKTRGQQVTLSCSPISGHRSVSWYQQTPGQGLQFLFEYFSETQRNKGNFPGRFSGRQFSNSRSEMNVSTLELGDSALYLCASSLGQAEPQHFGDGTRLSIL.

The chain recombines TRBV28 with TRBJ2-7, with D possibly being TRBD2 (7 bases). Germline V gene sequence: CDR1 MDHEN, CDR2 SYDVKM. The CDR3 has 15 amino acids. Trimming removed 4 bases at V and 6 bases at J, with 19 bases between. The CDR3 reads CASSSFTKGGAEQYF. CDR3 nucleotide sequence: TGTGCCAGCAGTTCATTCACAAAAGGGGGGGCCGAGCAGTACTTC.

This clonotype was seen at least ten times. The genes are TRBV19 and TRBJ2-5, with D perhaps matching TRBD2 (7 bases). Between the trimmed V and J ends, which lost 7 bases and 7 bases, there was a span of 19 bases. This CDR3 is built from 14 residues. Germline CDR1 reads LNHDA; CDR2 reads SQIVND (reference sequence). CDR3 coding DNA: TGTGCCAGTAACCCGCGGGGGCCTTCAGGGACCCAGTACTTC. The encoded protein is CASNPRGPSGTQYF.

The rearrangement uses TRBV12-3 or TRBV12-4 and TRBJ1-3, with D unresolved. This CDR3 region has 15 residues. V lost 2 bases and J 0 bases, leaving 8 bases between the germline ends. The CDR3: CASSLPGLSGNTIYF. The CDR3 DNA reads TGTGCCAGCAGTTTACCAGGCCTCTCTGGAAACACCATATATTTT.

The chain couples TRBV18 to TRBJ2-7, with TRBD1 matching over 7 bases. The CDR3 is 14 amino acids. Germline V gene lookup returns CDR1 KGHSH and CDR2 LQKENI. The trim removed 2 bases at V and 5 bases at J, leaving 6 bases unmatched. The CDR3 spells CASSPSQGVHEQYF. The DNA for the CDR3 is TGTGCCAGCTCACCAAGTCAGGGGGTACACGAGCAGTACTTC.

This clonotype was picked up many times. The chain is built from TRBV6-1 and TRBJ2-7, with D maybe TRBD2 (5 bases). CDR1 is MNHNS and CDR2 is SASEGT in the germline V gene. The CDR3 is made up of 15 amino acids. V lost 8 bases and J lost 7, with 24 bases in between. The CDR3 sequence is CASLSAVPYGEEQYF. DNA of the CDR3: TGTGCCAGCTTGAGCGCTGTGCCCTACGGGGAGGAGCAGTACTTC.

This clonotype was seen many times. V gene TRBV7-9 combines with J gene TRBJ1-2; 8 positions agree with TRBD1. The germline CDR1 and CDR2 sequences are SEHNR and FQNEAQ (reference sequence). This CDR3 is built from 15 residues. V lost 5 bases to trimming and J lost 7 bases; unmatched junction nucleotides: 12. The CDR3 coding sequence is TGTGCCAGCAGCCTGGGGGACAGGAGGGGAGGTGGCTACACCTTC. The encoded protein is CASSLGDRRGGGYTF. The complete variable domain, with remaining parts taken from reference TRBV7-9 and TRBJ1-2, reads DTGVSQNPRHKITKRGQNVTFRCDPISEHNRLYWYRQTLGQGPEFLTYFQNEAQLEKSRLLSDRFSAERPKGSFSTLEIQRTEQGDSAMYLCASSLGDRRGGGYTFGSGTRLTVV.

This clonotype was observed at least ten times. The chain carries TRBV29-1 and TRBJ1-2, with 8 bases matching TRBD1. From germline, CDR1 is SQVTM and CDR2 ANQGSEA. The CDR3 covers 12 residues. The chain's CDR3 is CSTTQGGYGYTF. Here the CDR3 DNA reads TGCAGTACCACACAGGGGGGATATGGCTACACCTTC.

The J gene is TRBJ2-7, the V gene TRBV12-3 or TRBV12-4; 8 nucleotides align to TRBD1. The CDR3 spans 15 residues. With V trimmed by 3 bases and J by 3 bases, 7 bases remained unmatched. CDR3 coding DNA: TGTGCCAGCAGTTTGGGGCAGGGGGCGCGCTACGAGCAGTACTTC. This codes for CASSLGQGARYEQYF.

This clonotype was recorded a few times. The chain carries TRBV29-1 and TRBJ2-5; D is uncertain. The CDR3 spans 10 residues. Trimming cost V 5 bases and J 5 bases, with 6 bases left between them. The V gene's germline CDR1 is SQVTM and CDR2 ANQGSEA. The CDR3 DNA reads as TGCAGCGTTTCCCGGGAGACCCAGTACTTC. Translating it yields CSVSRETQYF.